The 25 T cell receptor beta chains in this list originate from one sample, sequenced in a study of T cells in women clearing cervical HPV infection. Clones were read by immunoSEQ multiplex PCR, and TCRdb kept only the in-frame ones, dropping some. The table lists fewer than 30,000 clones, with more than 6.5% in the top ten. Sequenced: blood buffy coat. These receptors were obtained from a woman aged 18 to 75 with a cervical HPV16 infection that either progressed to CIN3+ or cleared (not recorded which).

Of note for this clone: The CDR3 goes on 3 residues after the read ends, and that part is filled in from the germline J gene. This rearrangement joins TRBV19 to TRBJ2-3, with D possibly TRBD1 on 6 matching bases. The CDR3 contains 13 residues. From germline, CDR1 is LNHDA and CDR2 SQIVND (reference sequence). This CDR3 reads CASSVQGTETQYF. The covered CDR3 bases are TGTGCCAGTAGTGTACAGGGTACGGAGACG.

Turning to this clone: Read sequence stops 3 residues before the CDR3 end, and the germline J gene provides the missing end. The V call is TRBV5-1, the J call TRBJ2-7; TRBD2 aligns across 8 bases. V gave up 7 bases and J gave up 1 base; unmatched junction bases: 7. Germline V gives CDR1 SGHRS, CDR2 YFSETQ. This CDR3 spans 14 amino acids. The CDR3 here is CASWAGGSSYEQYF. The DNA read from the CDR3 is TGCGCCAGCTGGGCGGGAGGAAGTTCCTACGAG. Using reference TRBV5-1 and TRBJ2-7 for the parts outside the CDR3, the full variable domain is KAGVTQTPRYLIKTRGQQVTLSCSPISGHRSVSWYQQTPGQGLQFLFEYFSETQRNKGNFPGRFSGRQFSNSRSEMNVSTLELGDSALYLCASWAGGSSYEQYFGPGTRLTVT.

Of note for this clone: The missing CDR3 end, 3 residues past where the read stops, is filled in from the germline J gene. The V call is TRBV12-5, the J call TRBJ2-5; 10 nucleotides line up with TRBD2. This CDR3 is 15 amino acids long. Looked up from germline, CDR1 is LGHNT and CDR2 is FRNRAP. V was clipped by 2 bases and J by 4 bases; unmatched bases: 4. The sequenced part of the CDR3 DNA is TGTGCTAGTGGTTTGTCTCTAGCGGGAGCAGAGACC. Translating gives CASGLSLAGAET. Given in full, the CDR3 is CASGLSLAGAETQYF.

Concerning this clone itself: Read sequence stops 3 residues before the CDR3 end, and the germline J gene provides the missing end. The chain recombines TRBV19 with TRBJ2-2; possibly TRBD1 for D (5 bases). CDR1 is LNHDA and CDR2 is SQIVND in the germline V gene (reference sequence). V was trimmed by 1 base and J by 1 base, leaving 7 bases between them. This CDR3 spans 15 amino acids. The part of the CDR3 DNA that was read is TGTGCCAGTAGTATAGCAGGGATGAACACCGGGGAG. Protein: CASSIAGMNTGE. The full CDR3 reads CASSIAGMNTGELFF.

CDR3 residues: CASSATSVSTDTQYF. The CDR3 bases that were read are TGTGCCAGCAGCGCCACTAGCGTGAGCACAGATACG. The chain employs TRBV5-4 and TRBJ2-3, with 7 bases identical to TRBD2. The missing CDR3 end, 3 residues past where the read stops, is filled in from the germline J gene. This CDR3 region has 15 residues. Per germline, CDR1 SGHNT and CDR2 YYREEE (reference sequence). Trimming at V came to 4 bases and at J to 0 bases, leaving 5 bases not matched to a gene. Full variable domain (remainder filled in from reference TRBV5-4 and TRBJ2-3): ETGVTQSPTHLIKTRGQQVTLRCSSQSGHNTVSWYQQALGQGPQFIFQYYREEENGRGNFPPRFSGLQFPNYSSELNVNALELDDSALYLCASSATSVSTDTQYFGPGTRLTVL.

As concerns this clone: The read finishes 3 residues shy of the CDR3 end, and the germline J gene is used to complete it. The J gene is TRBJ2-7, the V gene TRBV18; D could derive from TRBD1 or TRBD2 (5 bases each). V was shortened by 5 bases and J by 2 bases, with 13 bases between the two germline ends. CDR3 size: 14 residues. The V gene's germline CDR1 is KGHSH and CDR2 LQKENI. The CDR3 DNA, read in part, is TGTGCCAGCTCATCCGAAGAGGGGCCCTACGAG. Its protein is CASSSEEGPYE. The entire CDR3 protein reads CASSSEEGPYEQYF. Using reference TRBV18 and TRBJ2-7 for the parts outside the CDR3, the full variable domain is NAGVMQNPRHLVRRRGQEARLRCSPMKGHSHVYWYRQLPEEGLKFMVYLQKENIIDESGMPKERFSAEFPKEGPSILRIQQVVRGDSAAYFCASSSEEGPYEQYFGPGTRLTVT.

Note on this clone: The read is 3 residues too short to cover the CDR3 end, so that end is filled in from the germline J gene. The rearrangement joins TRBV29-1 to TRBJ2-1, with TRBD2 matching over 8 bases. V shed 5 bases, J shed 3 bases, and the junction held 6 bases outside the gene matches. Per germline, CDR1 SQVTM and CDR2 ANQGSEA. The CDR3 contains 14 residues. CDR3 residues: CSVILAGHYNEQFF. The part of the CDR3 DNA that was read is TGCAGCGTTATCCTAGCGGGTCACTACAATGAG.

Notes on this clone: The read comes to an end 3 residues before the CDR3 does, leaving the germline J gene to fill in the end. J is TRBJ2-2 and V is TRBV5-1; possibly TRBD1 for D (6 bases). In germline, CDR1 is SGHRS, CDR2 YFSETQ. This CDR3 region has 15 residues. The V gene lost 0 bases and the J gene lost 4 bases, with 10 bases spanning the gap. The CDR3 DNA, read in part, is TGCGCCAGCAGCTTGGTTGTAGGGGGCACCGGGGAG. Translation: CASSLVVGGTGE. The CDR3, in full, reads CASSLVVGGTGELFF.

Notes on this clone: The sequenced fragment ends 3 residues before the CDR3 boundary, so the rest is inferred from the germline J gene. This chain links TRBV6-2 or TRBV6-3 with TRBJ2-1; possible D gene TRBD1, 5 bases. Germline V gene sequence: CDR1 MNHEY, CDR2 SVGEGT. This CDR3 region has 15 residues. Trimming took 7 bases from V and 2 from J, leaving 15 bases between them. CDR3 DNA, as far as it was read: TGTGCCAGCACGCAAGGGCAGGGCGCCTACAATGAG. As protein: CASTQGQGAYNE. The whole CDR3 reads CASTQGQGAYNEQFF.

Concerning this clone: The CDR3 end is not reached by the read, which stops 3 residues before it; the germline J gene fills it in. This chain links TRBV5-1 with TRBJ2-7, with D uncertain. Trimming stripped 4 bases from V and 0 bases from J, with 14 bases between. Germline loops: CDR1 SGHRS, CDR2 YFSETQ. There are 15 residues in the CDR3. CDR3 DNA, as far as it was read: TGCGCCAGCAGCCCACTAATCATCGGCTCCTACGAG. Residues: CASSPLIIGSYE. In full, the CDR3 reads CASSPLIIGSYEQYF.

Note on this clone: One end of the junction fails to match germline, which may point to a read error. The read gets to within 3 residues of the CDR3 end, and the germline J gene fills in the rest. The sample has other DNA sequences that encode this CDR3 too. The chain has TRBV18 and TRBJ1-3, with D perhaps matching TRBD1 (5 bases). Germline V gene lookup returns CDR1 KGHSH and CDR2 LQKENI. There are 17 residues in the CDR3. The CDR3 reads CASSPGPRAYSGNTIYF. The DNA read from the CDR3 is TGTGCCAGCTCACCGGGGCCTAGGGCCTACTCTGGAAACACT.

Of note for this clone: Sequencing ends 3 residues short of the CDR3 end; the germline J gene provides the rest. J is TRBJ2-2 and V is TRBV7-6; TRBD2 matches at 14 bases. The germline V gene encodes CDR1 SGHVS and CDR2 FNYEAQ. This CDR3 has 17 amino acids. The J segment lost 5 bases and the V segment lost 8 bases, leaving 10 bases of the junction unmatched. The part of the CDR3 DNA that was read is TGTGCCAGCGCTCGTATGGGACTAGCGGGAGTTACCGGGGAG. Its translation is CASARMGLAGVTGE. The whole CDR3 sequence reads CASARMGLAGVTGELFF.

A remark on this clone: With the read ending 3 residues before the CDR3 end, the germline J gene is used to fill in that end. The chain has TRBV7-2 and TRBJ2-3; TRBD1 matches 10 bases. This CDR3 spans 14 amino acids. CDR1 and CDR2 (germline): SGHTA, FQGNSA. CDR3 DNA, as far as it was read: TGTGCCAGCAGCCGGGACAGGGGTGAGCAGCCG. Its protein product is CASSRDRGEQP. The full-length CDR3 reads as CASSRDRGEQPQYF.

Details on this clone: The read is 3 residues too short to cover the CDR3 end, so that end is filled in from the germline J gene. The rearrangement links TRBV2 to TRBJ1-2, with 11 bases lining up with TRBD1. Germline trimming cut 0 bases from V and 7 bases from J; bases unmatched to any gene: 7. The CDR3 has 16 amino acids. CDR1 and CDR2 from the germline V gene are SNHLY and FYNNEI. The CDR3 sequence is CASSEARTGGIFGYTF. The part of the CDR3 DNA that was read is TGTGCCAGCAGTGAAGCTAGGACAGGGGGCATCTTTGGC.

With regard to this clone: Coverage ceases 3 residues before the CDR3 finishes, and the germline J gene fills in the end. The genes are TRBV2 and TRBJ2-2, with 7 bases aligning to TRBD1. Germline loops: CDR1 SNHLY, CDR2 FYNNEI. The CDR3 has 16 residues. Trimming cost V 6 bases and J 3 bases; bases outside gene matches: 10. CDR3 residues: CASSIDPGQYTGELFF. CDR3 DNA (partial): TGTGCCAGCAGCATCGATCCGGGACAGTACACCGGGGAG.

The part of the CDR3 DNA that was read is TGTGCCAGCAGCCGGACTAGCGGGAGGTACAAGACC. This sequence encodes CASSRTSGRYKT. In full, the CDR3 reads CASSRTSGRYKTQYF. The chain employs TRBV7-2 and TRBJ2-5, with TRBD2 matching 14 bases. The read stops 3 residues short of the end of the CDR3; the missing end is completed from the germline J gene. V dropped 5 bases and J dropped 6; count of bases not matched to a gene: 5. Germline V gene lookup returns CDR1 SGHTA and CDR2 FQGNSA. The CDR3 consists of 15 residues.

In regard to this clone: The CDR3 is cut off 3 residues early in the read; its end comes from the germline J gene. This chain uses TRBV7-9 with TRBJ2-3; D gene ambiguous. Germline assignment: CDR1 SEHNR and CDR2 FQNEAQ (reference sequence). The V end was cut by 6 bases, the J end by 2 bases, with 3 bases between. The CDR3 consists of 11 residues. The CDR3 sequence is CASSLTDTQYF. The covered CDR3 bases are TGTGCCAGCAGTCTCACAGATACG.

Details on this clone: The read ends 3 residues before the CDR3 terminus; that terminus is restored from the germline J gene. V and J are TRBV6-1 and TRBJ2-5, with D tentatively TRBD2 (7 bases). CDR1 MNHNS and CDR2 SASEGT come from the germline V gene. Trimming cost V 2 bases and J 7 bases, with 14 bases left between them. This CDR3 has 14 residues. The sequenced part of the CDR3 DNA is TGTGCCAGCAGTGAATGGGGGGGGCAGGGGACC. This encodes CASSEWGGQGT. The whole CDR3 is CASSEWGGQGTQYF.

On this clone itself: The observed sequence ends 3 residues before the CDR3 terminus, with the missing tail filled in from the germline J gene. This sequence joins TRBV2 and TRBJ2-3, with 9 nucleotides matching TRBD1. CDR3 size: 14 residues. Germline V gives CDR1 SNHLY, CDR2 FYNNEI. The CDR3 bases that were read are TGTGCCAGTGGGGGACAGGGCGGCAATCAGCCG. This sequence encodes CASGGQGGNQP. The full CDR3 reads CASGGQGGNQPQYF.

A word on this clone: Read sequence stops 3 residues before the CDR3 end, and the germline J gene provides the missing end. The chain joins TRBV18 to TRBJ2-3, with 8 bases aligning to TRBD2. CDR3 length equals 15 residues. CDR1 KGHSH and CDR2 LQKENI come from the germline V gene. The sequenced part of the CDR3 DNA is TGTGCCAGCTCACCGCCCGGGGGGGTCAATCAGCCG. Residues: CASSPPGGVNQP. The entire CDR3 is CASSPPGGVNQPQYF.

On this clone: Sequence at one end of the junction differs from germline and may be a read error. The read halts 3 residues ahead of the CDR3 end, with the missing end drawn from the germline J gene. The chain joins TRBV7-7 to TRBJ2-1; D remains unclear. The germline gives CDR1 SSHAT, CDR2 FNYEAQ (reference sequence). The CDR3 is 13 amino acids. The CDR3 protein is CASSLGIYNEQFF. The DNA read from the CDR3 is TGTGCTAGCAGCTTAGGTATATACAATGAG.

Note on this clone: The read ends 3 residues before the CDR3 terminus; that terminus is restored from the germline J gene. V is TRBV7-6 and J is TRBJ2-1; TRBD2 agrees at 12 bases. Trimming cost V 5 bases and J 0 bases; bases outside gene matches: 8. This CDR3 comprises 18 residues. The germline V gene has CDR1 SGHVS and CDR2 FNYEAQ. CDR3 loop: CASSVRLAGETSYNEQFF. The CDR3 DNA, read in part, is TGTGCCAGCAGCGTGCGACTAGCGGGGGAGACCTCCTACAATGAG.

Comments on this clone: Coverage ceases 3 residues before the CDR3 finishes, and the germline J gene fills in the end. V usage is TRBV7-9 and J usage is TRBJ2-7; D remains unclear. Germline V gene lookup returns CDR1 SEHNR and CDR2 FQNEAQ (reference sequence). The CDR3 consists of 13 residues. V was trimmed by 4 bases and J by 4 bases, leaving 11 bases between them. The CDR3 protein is CASSSLATYEQYF. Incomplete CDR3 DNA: TGTGCCAGCAGCTCCTTAGCTACTTACGAG.

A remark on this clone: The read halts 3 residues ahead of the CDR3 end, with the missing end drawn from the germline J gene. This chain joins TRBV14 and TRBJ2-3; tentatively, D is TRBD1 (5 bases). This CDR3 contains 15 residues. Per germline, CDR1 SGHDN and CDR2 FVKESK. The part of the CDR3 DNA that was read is TGTGCCAGCAGCCAAGACCAAACAGGTGGAGAGACG. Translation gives CASSQDQTGGET. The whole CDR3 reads CASSQDQTGGETQYF.

This CDR3 reads CASSPQQGRDYGYTF. Incomplete CDR3 DNA: TGTGCCAGCTCACCACAACAGGGTCGGGACTATGGC. The chain carries TRBV18 and TRBJ1-2; D may be TRBD1 (6 bases). Read sequence stops 3 residues before the CDR3 end, and the germline J gene provides the missing end. Per the germline V gene, CDR1 is KGHSH and CDR2 is LQKENI. The CDR3 extends over 15 amino acids. V dropped 1 base and J dropped 3 bases, with 12 bases sitting between them.